The 27 T cell receptor beta chains listed next were all sequenced from one sample in a study of blood T cell repertoires in COVID-19. Sequencing used immunoSEQ multiplex PCR; TCRdb keeps in-frame clones, though not all of them. The table lists fewer than 250,000 clones, 80% to 90% of them singletons, with approximately 4.5% in the top ten. Sequenced: peripheral blood. The receptors come from a woman aged 70-85 years with acute or convalescent COVID-19.

This clone was seen a few times. The chain employs TRBV7-9 and TRBJ1-1; D is unclear. The CDR3 runs 14 residues. V was trimmed by 2 bases and J by 1 base, leaving 8 bases between them. Germline CDR1 is SEHNR and CDR2 is FQNEAQ (reference sequence). The CDR3 sequence: CASSLYGWNTEAFF. Written as DNA, the CDR3 is TGTGCCAGCAGCTTATACGGGTGGAACACTGAAGCTTTCTTT.

The chain couples TRBV19 to TRBJ1-6; TRBD1 agrees at 10 bases. The CDR3 is 15 amino acids. CDR1 is LNHDA and CDR2 is SQIVND in the germline V gene (reference sequence). V gave up 6 bases and J gave up 6 bases; unmatched junction bases: 5. CDR3 nucleotides: TGTGCCAGTAGGCAGACAGGGGGCTCTAATTCACCCCTCCACTTT. This codes for CASRQTGGSNSPLHF.

The rearrangement links TRBV11-2 to TRBJ1-3; TRBD1 aligns across 7 bases. In germline, CDR1 is SGHAT, CDR2 FQNNGV. This CDR3 is built from 15 residues. V lost 3 bases to trimming and J lost 4 bases; unmatched junction nucleotides: 6. The CDR3 DNA is TGTGCCAGCAGCTTCCAGGGGACAGTAGGAAACACCATATATTTT. Translating it yields CASSFQGTVGNTIYF.

The rearrangement joins TRBV3-1 (or the pseudogene TRBV3-2) to TRBJ2-5, with D possibly being TRBD2 (6 bases). Germline values: CDR1 LGHDT, CDR2 YNNKEL (reference sequence). The CDR3 contains 16 residues. The germline V and J ends were trimmed by 0 bases and 8 bases, with 19 bases remaining between them. The CDR3 DNA reads TGTGCCAGCAGCCAAGATGTAAGGGCCCGGAGGGGTACCCAGTACTTC. It translates to CASSQDVRARRGTQYF.

The chain employs TRBV27 and TRBJ2-5, with 11 bases lining up with TRBD1. The germline V gene has CDR1 MNHEY and CDR2 SMNVEV (reference sequence). The trim removed 4 bases at V and 5 bases at J, leaving 9 bases unmatched. CDR3 length: 16 amino acids. CDR3 sequence: CASSSVRTGGAETQYF. For the CDR3, the DNA is TGTGCCAGCAGTTCAGTACGGACAGGGGGCGCGGAGACCCAGTACTTC.

DNA of the CDR3: TGTGCCAGCAGTTTGGACGGGATGCCTTCACCCCTCCACTTT. Protein: CASSLDGMPSPLHF. The chain uses TRBV7-9 and TRBJ1-6; D gene ambiguous. CDR1 is SEHNR, CDR2 FQNEAQ, per germline (reference sequence). This CDR3 region has 14 residues. Between the trimmed V and J ends, which lost 6 bases and 9 bases, there was a span of 15 bases.

The table lists this clone with a count of one. The chain combines TRBV18 with TRBJ2-5; D is undetermined. Germline CDR1 KGHSH, CDR2 LQKENI. V was shortened by 2 bases and J by 5 bases, with 9 bases between the two germline ends. CDR3 length: 13 residues. CDR3 coding DNA: TGTGCCAGCTCACCAGTGTTTTCGGAGACCCAGTACTTC. It specifies CASSPVFSETQYF.

CDR3 protein: CASTLGLGLAGTTDTQYF. The CDR3 DNA is TGTGCCAGCACCTTAGGCCTGGGACTAGCGGGGACCACAGATACGCAGTATTTT. The V and J genes are TRBV27 and TRBJ2-3; TRBD2 agrees at 13 bases. The CDR3 length is 18 residues. The germline V gene has CDR1 MNHEY and CDR2 SMNVEV (reference sequence). V lost 7 bases, J lost 2 bases, and 12 bases stayed unmatched.

This chain joins TRBV15 and TRBJ2-7; the match to TRBD1 covers 9 bases. This CDR3 spans 14 amino acids. Germline V gene sequence: CDR1 LNHNV, CDR2 YYDKDF (reference sequence). Unmatched junction bases numbered 0, after V lost 0 bases and J lost 3 bases. The CDR3 sequence is CATSREGQGYEQYF. CDR3 DNA: TGTGCCACCAGCAGAGAGGGACAGGGCTACGAGCAGTACTTC.

In its sample, this clone was seen once. The chain joins TRBV5-1 to TRBJ2-7; D is ambiguous. The CDR3 runs 15 residues. The germline V gene encodes CDR1 SGHRS and CDR2 YFSETQ. The germline V and J ends were trimmed by 0 bases and 2 bases, with 12 bases remaining between them. CDR3 region: CASSLGQALTYEQYF. The CDR3 region has the DNA TGCGCCAGCAGCTTGGGGCAGGCCCTAACCTACGAGCAGTACTTC. Full variable domain (remainder filled in from reference TRBV5-1 and TRBJ2-7): KAGVTQTPRYLIKTRGQQVTLSCSPISGHRSVSWYQQTPGQGLQFLFEYFSETQRNKGNFPGRFSGRQFSNSRSEMNVSTLELGDSALYLCASSLGQALTYEQYFGPGTRLTVT.

The genes are TRBV5-1 and TRBJ2-7; 10 bases agree with TRBD1. J was trimmed by 2 bases and V by 2 bases; bases with no gene match: 7. The CDR3 contains 16 residues. Germline V gene lookup returns CDR1 SGHRS and CDR2 YFSETQ. In DNA, the CDR3 is TGCGCCAGCAGCTTAGAACCGGGACAGGGGCCCTACGAGCAGTACTTC. Its translation: CASSLEPGQGPYEQYF.

The chain combines TRBV4-3 with TRBJ2-2; D may be TRBD2 (6 bases). Trimming took 1 base from V and 4 from J, leaving 19 bases between them. The CDR3 spans 18 residues. Looked up from germline, CDR1 is LGHNA and CDR2 is YSLEER. The CDR3 DNA sequence: TGCGCCAGCAGCCAAGGAGAGATTTGGGGGGTGGGCACCGGGGAGCTGTTTTTT. Translating gives CASSQGEIWGVGTGELFF.

This chain links TRBV28 with TRBJ1-2; D uncertain. Trimming left V 7 bases short and J 4 bases short, with 19 bases between. CDR1 is MDHEN, CDR2 SYDVKM, per germline. The CDR3 loop spans 15 amino acids. The CDR3 region has the DNA TGTGCCAGCACCACCTGGGCGGAGGGCGGCTATGGCTACACCTTC. This encodes CASTTWAEGGYGYTF.

The chain recombines TRBV7-9 with TRBJ2-1; 8 positions agree with TRBD1. This CDR3 contains 15 residues. V shed 4 bases and J 7 bases; nucleotides not matched to a gene: 9. Germline CDR1 is SEHNR and CDR2 is FQNEAQ (reference sequence). The CDR3 is CASSSYQDRENEQFF. CDR3 sequence (DNA): TGTGCCAGCAGCTCTTATCAGGACAGGGAAAATGAGCAGTTCTTC. Together with reference TRBV7-9 and TRBJ2-1, the CDR3 gives the full variable domain: DTGVSQNPRHKITKRGQNVTFRCDPISEHNRLYWYRQTLGQGPEFLTYFQNEAQLEKSRLLSDRFSAERPKGSFSTLEIQRTEQGDSAMYLCASSSYQDRENEQFFGPGTRLTVL.

This clone occurred many times. CDR3 in DNA: TGTGCCAGCAGTCCCTACACCGGGGAGCTGTTTTTT. This encodes CASSPYTGELFF. This chain links TRBV11-2 with TRBJ2-2; D unresolved. The CDR3 contains 12 residues. Between the trimmed V and J ends, which lost 6 bases and 3 bases, there was a span of 5 bases. Germline-derived CDR1 and CDR2 are SGHAT and FQNNGV. The whole variable domain, remainder taken from reference TRBV11-2 and TRBJ2-2, is EAGVAQSPRYKIIEKRQSVAFWCNPISGHATLYWYQQILGQGPKLLIQFQNNGVVDDSQLPKDRFSAERLKGVDSTLKIQPAKLEDSAVYLCASSPYTGELFFGEGSRLTVL.

The chain couples TRBV6-1 to TRBJ1-4; weak D call: TRBD1 (5 bases). The length of the CDR3 is 16 residues. Germline lookup yields CDR1 MNHNS and CDR2 SASEGT. Trimming stripped 1 base from V and 0 bases from J, with 9 bases between. CDR3 sequence reads: CASSEGGSSTNEKLFF. CDR3 DNA: TGTGCCAGCAGTGAAGGGGGCAGCTCAACTAATGAAAAACTGTTTTTT.

The J gene is TRBJ2-5, the V gene TRBV10-2, with 9 positions matching TRBD2. CDR3 length: 18 amino acids. CDR1 and CDR2 from the germline V gene are WSHSY and SAAADI. V lost 3 bases, J lost 1 base, and 12 bases stayed unmatched. The CDR3 sequence is CASSEWRGGGSGQETQYF. Here the CDR3 DNA reads TGCGCCAGCAGTGAATGGCGGGGGGGCGGGTCTGGCCAAGAGACCCAGTACTTC.

V gene TRBV5-6 combines with J gene TRBJ1-1, with 7 bases that match TRBD1. The CDR3 consists of 14 residues. CDR1 is SGHDT, CDR2 YYEEEE, per germline. J gave up 1 base and V 2 bases, and 2 bases lay outside the gene matches. CDR3 sequence: CASSFRTGNTEAFF. For the CDR3, the DNA is TGTGCCAGCAGCTTTCGGACAGGGAACACTGAAGCTTTCTTT.

The rearrangement links TRBV7-8 to TRBJ1-5, with TRBD1 identical over 7 bases. Germline CDR1 SGHVS, CDR2 FQNEAQ. The CDR3 is 15 residues long. J was trimmed by 6 bases and V by 5 bases; bases with no gene match: 10. The CDR3 region has the DNA TGTGCCAGCAGCGTGAGACAGGGCCCAGGTCAGCCCCAGCATTTT. Translated, it gives CASSVRQGPGQPQHF. Full variable domain (rest looked up from reference TRBV7-8 and TRBJ1-5): GAGVSQSPRYKVAKRGQDVALRCDPISGHVSLFWYQQALGQGPEFLTYFQNEAQLDKSGLPSDRFFAERPEGSVSTLKIQRTQQEDSAVYLCASSVRQGPGQPQHFGDGTRLSIL.

J is TRBJ2-1 and V is TRBV5-1, with D uncertain. The CDR3 length is 16 residues. V was clipped by 5 bases and J by 0 bases, with 15 bases between them. Germline CDR1 SGHRS, CDR2 YFSETQ. CDR3 coding DNA: TGCGCCAGCAGTTTCTCCGGTCCAAGCTCCTACAATGAGCAGTTCTTC. The encoded protein is CASSFSGPSSYNEQFF.

This clone was observed once. V gene TRBV28 combines with J gene TRBJ1-5; the match to TRBD1 covers 8 bases. The V and J ends lost 5 bases and 4 bases, in that order; junction bases with no gene match: 7. This CDR3 is 15 amino acids long. The germline V gene has CDR1 MDHEN and CDR2 SYDVKM. CDR3 amino acids: CASSLDRGGNQPQHF. The CDR3 DNA follows: TGTGCCAGCAGTCTTGACAGGGGAGGTAATCAGCCCCAGCATTTT. The entire variable domain, with the rest obtained from reference TRBV28 and TRBJ1-5, is as follows: DVKVTQSSRYLVKRTGEKVFLECVQDMDHENMFWYRQDPGLGLRLIYFSYDVKMKEKGDIPEGYSVSREKKERFSLILESASTNQTSMYLCASSLDRGGNQPQHFGDGTRLSIL.

This rearrangement joins TRBV6-1 to TRBJ1-3; D ambiguous. The V gene's germline CDR1 is MNHNS and CDR2 SASEGT. The CDR3 contains 17 residues. V lost 2 bases to trimming and J lost 0 bases, with 14 bases between them. The CDR3 DNA reads as TGTGCCAGCAGTGAATTCGGTCTAAACCCCTCTGGAAACACCATATATTTT. It encodes CASSEFGLNPSGNTIYF.

This chain links TRBV6-2 or TRBV6-3 with TRBJ1-5, with D possibly TRBD1 on 6 matching bases. V was clipped by 6 bases and J by 6 bases, with 15 bases between them. The CDR3 consists of 14 residues. The germline V gene has CDR1 MNHEY and CDR2 SVGEGT. The CDR3 is CASSSGVSGQPQHF. CDR3 DNA: TGTGCCAGCAGCTCAGGGGTTTCAGGTCAGCCCCAGCATTTT.

The chain links TRBV15 to TRBJ2-1; 13 bases line up with TRBD2. CDR1 is LNHNV, CDR2 YYDKDF, per germline (reference sequence). The CDR3 loop spans 17 amino acids. With V trimmed by 4 bases and J by 4 bases, 7 bases remained unmatched. The CDR3 here is CATSTRTSGGRYNEQFF. Here the CDR3 DNA reads TGTGCCACCAGCACCCGGACTAGCGGGGGCCGTTACAATGAGCAGTTCTTC.

V is TRBV10-3 and J is TRBJ2-7, with TRBD1 as a possible D gene (5 bases). Trimming shortened V by 6 bases and J by 0 bases, and 9 bases separated the two germline ends. From germline, CDR1 is ENHRY and CDR2 SYGVKD. The CDR3 sequence is 13 residues long. The CDR3 is CAISSDSSYEQYF. Written as DNA, the CDR3 is TGTGCCATCAGCTCCGACAGCTCCTACGAGCAGTACTTC.

The chain links TRBV7-2 to TRBJ1-4; 7 bases agree with TRBD1. Per the germline V gene, CDR1 is SGHTA and CDR2 is FQGNSA. V gave up 7 bases and J gave up 4 bases; unmatched junction bases: 3. CDR3 size: 13 residues. The CDR3 DNA sequence: TGTGCCAGCAAGGGGGCGGGTAATGAAAAACTGTTTTTT. Its protein is CASKGAGNEKLFF. Combining the CDR3 with reference TRBV7-2 and TRBJ1-4 gives the whole variable domain GAGVSQSPSNKVTEKGKDVELRCDPISGHTALYWYRQSLGQGLEFLIYFQGNSAPDKSGLPSDRFSAERTGGSVSTLTIQRTQQEDSAVYLCASKGAGNEKLFFGSGTQLSVL.

The J gene is TRBJ2-5, the V gene TRBV11-2, with D possibly matching TRBD2 (6 bases). The V end lost 3 bases, the J end lost 4 bases, and 15 bases lay between the germline ends. The CDR3 extends over 15 amino acids. CDR1 SGHAT and CDR2 FQNNGV come from the germline V gene. DNA for the CDR3: TGTGCCAGCAGCTTTTCCGGGACCGGGAGAGAGACCCAGTACTTC. Amino acid sequence: CASSFSGTGRETQYF.